Below, 25 T cell receptor beta chains from the same sample are listed, as sequenced in a study of T-cell reconstitution after alpha-beta-depleted transplantation in children listed by TCRdb under 2016. Sample treatment or condition, as interpreted from the label and publication: allogeneic hematopoietic cell transplantation with graft depleted of TCRalphabeta T cells and CD19 B cells. The library was obtained by PCR. The instrument was an Illumina HiSeq 2500. TCR library preparation used molecular barcoding, with unique molecular identifiers applied to normalize quantification of the TCRbeta repertoire. TCRdb cleaned the public reads at Q25 with fastp, built clones with MiXCR and kept in-frame beta chains. Every distinct CDR3 protein forms one entry, paired with its most common genes and DNA. The sample table records about 980,000 distinct CDR3 sequences; about 29% of these occur just once. The ten largest clones add up to roughly 28% of the sample.

The sample consisted of PBMCs, mostly from graft donor cells, taken 360 days after TCRalphabeta/CD19-depleted stem cell transplant. The receptors come from a boy younger than two who had a stem cell transplant for SCID, so the T cells may come from the graft donor.

This clonotype has a handful of counts. The gene calls are TRBV6-8 and TRBJ2-1; either TRBD1 or TRBD2 may supply D (6 bases each). V lost 7 bases, J lost 1 base, and 29 bases lay in between. CDR1 is MNHGY, CDR2 SAAAGT, per germline. The CDR3 runs 20 residues. The CDR3 is CASTFGYSRSGAGSYNEQFF. The CDR3 bases are TGTGCCAGCACGTTTGGTTACTCAAGGTCGGGGGCTGGGTCCTACAATGAGCAGTTCTTC.

This clonotype was seen more than once but under ten times. The rearrangement links TRBV20-1 to TRBJ2-7, with 8 bases fitting TRBD2. The germline V gene has CDR1 DFQATT and CDR2 SNEGSKA (reference sequence). This CDR3 spans 13 amino acids. V lost 5 bases to trimming and J lost 2 bases; unmatched junction nucleotides: 5. In DNA form, the CDR3 reads TGCAGTGCTCCAGCGGGGGCCACCTACGAGCAGTACTTC. This sequence encodes CSAPAGATYEQYF.

V usage is TRBV7-9 and J usage is TRBJ2-2; possible D gene TRBD1, 5 bases. Trimming left V 7 bases short and J 1 base short, with 13 bases between. Looked up from germline, CDR1 is SEHNR and CDR2 is FQNEAQ (reference sequence). CDR3 length: 15 residues. The CDR3 region has the DNA TGTGCCAGCATCCTTTACAGGAGGAACACCGGGGAGCTGTTTTTT. Its translation is CASILYRRNTGELFF.

The gene calls are TRBV6-1 and TRBJ1-6; weak D call: TRBD1 (5 bases). The germline V and J ends were trimmed by 6 bases and 7 bases, with 16 bases remaining between them. The CDR3 length is 15 residues. In germline, CDR1 is MNHNS, CDR2 SASEGT. CDR3 sequence: CASSRRGEGNSPLHF. The CDR3 DNA is TGTGCCAGCAGCCGCCGGGGCGAGGGGAATTCACCCCTCCACTTT.

This clonotype was seen only a few times. The chain couples TRBV12-3 or TRBV12-4 to TRBJ2-3; no clear D. The CDR3 covers 15 residues. V was pared by 7 bases and J by 1 base, with 15 bases between. The CDR3 DNA sequence: TGTGCCAGCATTTCGTACACCTCTGGCACAGATACGCAGTATTTT. Its protein product is CASISYTSGTDTQYF.

This clonotype was counted only a few times. The chain combines TRBV7-2 with TRBJ2-2, with D possibly being TRBD1 (5 bases). V lost 5 bases to trimming and J lost 0 bases, with 10 bases between them. CDR1 is SGHTA and CDR2 is FQGNSA in the germline V gene. CDR3 length: 15 amino acids. CDR3 amino acids: CASSPTVTNTGELFF. The CDR3 DNA sequence: TGTGCCAGCAGCCCGACAGTGACGAACACCGGGGAGCTGTTTTTT.

V and J are TRBV10-2 and TRBJ1-5; weak D call: TRBD1 (6 bases). Trimming stripped 5 bases from V and 4 bases from J, with 15 bases between. Germline values: CDR1 WSHSY, CDR2 SAAADI. The CDR3 is made up of 15 amino acids. The CDR3 DNA sequence: TGCGCCAGCAGTCTAAATATGGACAGAAATCAGCCCCAGCATTTT. Amino acid sequence: CASSLNMDRNQPQHF.

This clonotype showed up just a few times. The chain combines TRBV6-5 with TRBJ1-1, with TRBD1 identical over 7 bases. This CDR3 is built from 16 residues. Germline lookup yields CDR1 MNHEY and CDR2 SVGAGI. Losses at the gene ends were 6 bases for V and 4 bases for J; bases not matched to a gene: 14. CDR3 loop: CASSWGFRGRGTEAFF. In DNA, the CDR3 is TGTGCCAGCAGCTGGGGTTTTAGGGGGCGAGGCACTGAAGCTTTCTTT.

This clonotype has a handful of counts. The chain joins TRBV2 to TRBJ1-4, with D perhaps matching TRBD1 (5 bases). Trimming pared 4 bases from V and 6 bases from J, leaving 12 bases between. The CDR3 covers 14 residues. Germline assignment: CDR1 SNHLY and CDR2 FYNNEI. In DNA form, the CDR3 reads TGTGCCAGCAGTGTTTACTTGGGGGATGAAAAACTGTTTTTT. This gives the protein CASSVYLGDEKLFF.

The rearrangement links TRBV20-1 to TRBJ1-5; 7 nucleotides agree with TRBD1. Germline V CDR1 and CDR2: DFQATT, SNEGSKA (reference sequence). The CDR3 sequence is 15 residues long. V lost 3 bases, J lost 0 bases, and 5 bases stayed unmatched. The CDR3 bases are TGCAGTGCTAGCCTCGGGACAGATAGCAATCAGCCCCAGCATTTT. Translation gives CSASLGTDSNQPQHF.

The J gene is TRBJ2-6, the V gene TRBV6-1, with 10 nucleotides matching TRBD2. The CDR3 loop spans 17 amino acids. The ends lost 6 bases at V and 0 bases at J; junction bases unmatched: 5. Germline CDR1 MNHNS, CDR2 SASEGT. CDR3: CASSQAGGLSGANVLTF. CDR3 coding DNA: TGTGCCAGCAGCCAAGCGGGGGGGCTCTCTGGGGCCAACGTCCTGACTTTC.

The J gene is TRBJ2-2, the V gene TRBV12-3 or TRBV12-4; 10 bases match TRBD1. The CDR3 loop spans 17 amino acids. Trimming cost V 3 bases and J 4 bases; bases outside gene matches: 8. The chain's CDR3 is CASSFSGQGYATGELFF. The CDR3 DNA follows: TGTGCCAGCAGTTTCTCGGGACAGGGGTACGCCACCGGGGAGCTGTTTTTT.

J is TRBJ2-1 and V is TRBV4-1; 8 bases are shared with TRBD2. With V trimmed by 5 bases and J by 4 bases, 16 bases remained unmatched. The germline V gene encodes CDR1 MGHRA and CDR2 YSYEKL. This CDR3 has 18 residues. The CDR3 reads CASSERDRLAGTYNEQFF. The CDR3 nucleotides read TGCGCCAGCAGCGAGCGGGACCGCTTAGCGGGAACTTACAATGAGCAGTTCTTC.

The rearrangement uses TRBV3-1 and TRBJ2-1, with D uncertain. The germline CDR1 and CDR2 sequences are LGHDT and YNNKEL (reference sequence). The CDR3 loop spans 16 amino acids. V lost 4 bases, J lost 6 bases, and 19 bases lay in between. The CDR3 bases are TGTGCCAGCAGCCGCAAAGCCACACCAGGCCTCAATGAGCAGTTCTTC. It translates to CASSRKATPGLNEQFF.

The sample holds a few counts of this clonotype. The chain has TRBV29-1 and TRBJ2-7, with 10 bases matching TRBD1. The germline V gene encodes CDR1 SQVTM and CDR2 ANQGSEA. The CDR3 spans 14 residues. V lost 7 bases and J lost 6; bases outside the gene matches: 12. CDR3 sequence: CSACRDRGNCEQYF. CDR3 bases: TGCAGCGCCTGCAGGGACAGGGGTAATTGCGAGCAGTACTTC.

This sequence joins TRBV29-1 and TRBJ2-2, with 10 bases fitting TRBD1. The trim removed 5 bases at V and 6 bases at J, leaving 18 bases unmatched. This CDR3 has 18 residues. Germline loops: CDR1 SQVTM, CDR2 ANQGSEA. CDR3 in DNA: TGCAGCGTTTGGCTTACCGGGACAGGGGTTTGGGCACCCGGGGAGCTGTTTTTT. It encodes CSVWLTGTGVWAPGELFF.

The chain links TRBV20-1 to TRBJ2-1, with 8 bases matching TRBD2. J was trimmed by 0 bases and V by 6 bases; bases with no gene match: 4. The germline V gene encodes CDR1 DFQATT and CDR2 SNEGSKA (reference sequence). This CDR3 is built from 14 residues. The DNA of the CDR3 is TGCAGTGCGATAGCGGGGCCCTCCTACAATGAGCAGTTCTTC. Its translation: CSAIAGPSYNEQFF.

This clonotype was seen only a few times. This chain connects TRBV5-1 to TRBJ2-1; D tentatively reads TRBD1 or TRBD2 (6 bases each). Trimming took 3 bases from V and 0 from J, leaving 13 bases between them. The CDR3 spans 16 residues. Germline V CDR1 and CDR2: SGHRS, YFSETQ. CDR3 residues: CASSSLGGPSYNEQFF. CDR3 sequence (DNA): TGCGCCAGCAGCTCCTTGGGGGGCCCCTCCTACAATGAGCAGTTCTTC.

The V gene is TRBV12-3 or TRBV12-4, the J gene TRBJ1-5; TRBD1 matches 7 bases. This CDR3 region has 14 residues. With V trimmed by 9 bases and J by 3 bases, 8 bases remained unmatched. CDR3 DNA: TGTGCCAGTACACAGGGGACGATCAATCAGCCCCAGCATTTT. As protein: CASTQGTINQPQHF.

This clonotype was counted a few times. One end of the junction varies from germline; a read error may be responsible. The chain links TRBV5-6 to TRBJ1-6; 7 bases agree with TRBD1. The CDR3 runs 12 residues. The germline CDR1 and CDR2 sequences are SGHDT and YYEEEE. The CDR3 sequence: CASSLEKTGARF. CDR3 bases: TGTGCCAGCAGCTTGGAAAAAACAGGGGCCCGCTTT. The entire variable domain, with the rest obtained from reference TRBV5-6 and TRBJ1-6, is as follows: DAGVTQSPTHLIKTRGQQVTLRCSPKSGHDTVSWYQQALGQGPQFIFQYYEEEERQRGNFPDRFSGHQFPNYSSELNVNALLLGDSALYLCASSLEKTGARFGNGTRLTVT.

V gene TRBV20-1 combines with J gene TRBJ2-7, with D maybe TRBD1 (6 bases). CDR1 DFQATT and CDR2 SNEGSKA come from the germline V gene (reference sequence). V was cut by 6 bases and J by 0 bases, with 12 bases left in between. This CDR3 is built from 13 residues. The CDR3 nucleotides are TGCAGTGCCAGGGGCCTAGGCTCCTACGAGCAGTACTTC. Translation gives CSARGLGSYEQYF.

This clonotype came up many times. This sequence joins TRBV18 and TRBJ2-1; a possible D gene is TRBD1 (5 bases). This CDR3 spans 12 amino acids. Trimming cost V 8 bases and J 7 bases, with 12 bases left between them. Germline values: CDR1 KGHSH, CDR2 LQKENI. The CDR3 loop is CASSPPGNEQFF. The CDR3 DNA sequence: TGTGCCAGCAGTCCCCCAGGGAATGAGCAGTTCTTC.

The chain couples TRBV27 to TRBJ2-7; 7 bases agree with TRBD2. Germline V gene sequence: CDR1 MNHEY, CDR2 SMNVEV (reference sequence). With 7 bases clipped from V and 0 bases from J, the junction kept 12 bases outside the gene matches. The CDR3 spans 16 residues. The CDR3 nucleotides read TGTGCCAGCAAGAGGGAGGGGTCCGATAGCTCCTACGAGCAGTACTTC. Amino acid sequence: CASKREGSDSSYEQYF.

This chain uses TRBV11-2 with TRBJ2-2; maybe TRBD2 (5 bases). The CDR3 extends over 16 amino acids. Germline assignment: CDR1 SGHAT and CDR2 FQNNGV. Trimming stripped 5 bases from V and 6 bases from J, with 19 bases between. The CDR3 reads CASSPSETARAGELFF. In nucleotides, the CDR3 is TGTGCCAGCAGCCCCAGTGAGACGGCGAGGGCCGGGGAGCTGTTTTTT.

This clonotype was recorded once. The chain uses TRBV7-3 and TRBJ2-3; TRBD2 matches 10 bases. V lost 5 bases and J lost 4; bases outside the gene matches: 15. The germline CDR1 and CDR2 sequences are SGHTA and FQGTGA. This CDR3 spans 18 amino acids. The CDR3 loop reads CASSPDRSSGGISDTQYF. CDR3 bases: TGTGCCAGCAGCCCCGACCGGTCTAGCGGGGGTATATCAGATACGCAGTATTTT.